The 8 T cell receptor beta chains in this list originate from one sample, sequenced in a study of blood T cells in healthy people across ages. A second PCR of about 6 to 11 cycles used a sample-barcoded 5' primer and a J-beta primer mix. TCRdb recomputed calls from the 5' RACE reads with MiXCR, one row per CDR3 protein. This sample yields under 800,000 distinct CDR3 sequences, of which under 25% are seen a single time; around 3.4% belongs to the top ten. Sequences were obtained from blood. The origin of the receptors is a man between 65 and 85 years old in good health.

This clonotype was seen a handful of times. The J gene is TRBJ1-2, the V gene TRBV6-1, with TRBD1 matching over 7 bases. V gave up 2 bases and J gave up 8 bases; unmatched junction bases: 5. Germline loops: CDR1 MNHNS, CDR2 SASEGT. CDR3 length: 13 amino acids. The CDR3 DNA is TGTGCCAGCAGTGAATGGGCAGGGGGAGGCTACACCTTC. Protein sequence: CASSEWAGGGYTF.

Only a few counts were recorded for this clonotype. This chain uses TRBV28 with TRBJ2-7; no reliable D call. The CDR3 is 14 residues long. Between the trimmed V and J ends, which lost 4 bases and 0 bases, there was a span of 10 bases. Germline assignment: CDR1 MDHEN and CDR2 SYDVKM. This chain's CDR3 is CASSSPNYSYEQYF. The CDR3 DNA is TGTGCCAGCAGTTCTCCGAATTACTCCTACGAGCAGTACTTC.

This clonotype appeared a few times. This rearrangement joins TRBV4-1 to TRBJ1-5; possible D gene TRBD1, 6 bases. Deletions cut 0 bases from V and 6 bases from J, with 12 bases between. Germline assignment: CDR1 MGHRA and CDR2 YSYEKL. The CDR3 totals 15 residues. CDR3 coding DNA: TGCGCCAGCAGCCAAGAAGGGGGGGCTCTTCAGCCCCAGCATTTT. Its protein product is CASSQEGGALQPQHF.

This clonotype appeared a few times. This likely comes from a read error, as the CDR3 has no conserved phenylalanine or tryptophan at its end. The chain uses TRBV24-1 and TRBJ2-7; D remains unclear. V was pared by 1 base and J by 2 bases, with 11 bases between. Germline CDR1 reads KGHDR; CDR2 reads SFDVKD. The CDR3 consists of 15 residues. The CDR3 loop is CATSDFDHSPYEQYL. CDR3 nucleotide sequence: TGTGCCACCAGTGATTTCGACCATTCCCCCTACGAGCAGTACCTC.

CDR3 sequence reads: CSARIRGNEQFF. CDR3 nucleotide sequence: TGCAGTGCTAGGATCAGGGGGAATGAGCAGTTCTTC. The V gene is TRBV20-1, the J gene TRBJ2-1, with 7 bases matching TRBD1. Germline V CDR1 and CDR2: DFQATT, SNEGSKA (reference sequence). V shed 3 bases and J 7 bases; nucleotides not matched to a gene: 3. The CDR3 is made up of 12 amino acids.

This clonotype was recorded a few times. This chain uses TRBV5-1 with TRBJ2-5; the D gene could be TRBD1 or TRBD2 (5 bases each). Looked up from germline, CDR1 is SGHRS and CDR2 is YFSETQ. This CDR3 is built from 16 residues. With 0 bases removed from V and 5 bases from J, the gap between germline ends came to 17 bases. The CDR3 reads CASSLGGSTLQETQYF. The CDR3, as DNA: TGCGCCAGCAGCTTGGGGGGGTCGACCCTCCAGGAGACCCAGTACTTC.

V is TRBV6-5 and J is TRBJ1-1, with D perhaps matching TRBD1 (6 bases). Germline CDR1 MNHEY, CDR2 SVGAGI. V lost 4 bases to trimming and J lost 1 base, with 13 bases between them. The CDR3 contains 15 residues. CDR3 coding DNA: TGTGCCAGCAGTTCCGCGGACAGACAGAACACTGAAGCTTTCTTT. This gives the protein CASSSADRQNTEAFF.

This clonotype was counted a single time. The chain joins TRBV7-2 to TRBJ2-2; D not resolved. The CDR3 runs 15 residues. The germline V gene encodes CDR1 SGHTA and CDR2 FQGNSA. Trimming pared 3 bases from V and 4 bases from J, leaving 12 bases between. The CDR3: CASSLRFRPTGELFF. DNA for the CDR3: TGTGCCAGCAGCTTGCGCTTTCGACCCACCGGGGAGCTGTTTTTT.